One T cell receptor (beta chain) is described in this entry. Its target is not known. This record belongs to a study of tumor and adjacent non-tumor tissue in lung cancer. Overall study context: Histology: under 15 adenocarcinoma, a couple of squamous cell carcinoma, 1 small cell lung cancer. Patients were aged roughly 30 to 76, nine to eleven men and 4 to 6 women, stage I to III. Broader study findings: Significantly higher TCR diversity was found in tumor than normal lung.

TCRbeta libraries were built with three rounds of nested PCR, modified from ARM-PCR. TCRdb recomputed calls from the multiplex PCR reads with MiXCR, one row per CDR3 protein. The data hold about 200,000 distinct CDR3 sequences, with 71% observed a single time. No cell sorting was done before RNA was extracted from the tissue. Between August and November 2014, newly diagnosed, chemotherapy-naive lung cancer patients underwent thoracic surgery in China. The CDR3 has 16 residues. Per the germline V gene, CDR1 is MNHEY and CDR2 is SVGEGT. Trimming took 6 bases from V and 2 from J, leaving 18 bases between them.

J is TRBJ2-3 and V is TRBV6-2 or TRBV6-3; D possibly corresponds to TRBD1 (6 bases). The clonotype originates from a man aged 60 to 75 with non-small cell lung cancer. The sequenced sample was lung tumor tissue. The CDR3 sequence is CASRDPGHGSTDTQYF. CDR3 DNA sequence: TGTGCCAGCAGAGATCCGGGACATGGGTCCACAGATACGCAGTATTTT.